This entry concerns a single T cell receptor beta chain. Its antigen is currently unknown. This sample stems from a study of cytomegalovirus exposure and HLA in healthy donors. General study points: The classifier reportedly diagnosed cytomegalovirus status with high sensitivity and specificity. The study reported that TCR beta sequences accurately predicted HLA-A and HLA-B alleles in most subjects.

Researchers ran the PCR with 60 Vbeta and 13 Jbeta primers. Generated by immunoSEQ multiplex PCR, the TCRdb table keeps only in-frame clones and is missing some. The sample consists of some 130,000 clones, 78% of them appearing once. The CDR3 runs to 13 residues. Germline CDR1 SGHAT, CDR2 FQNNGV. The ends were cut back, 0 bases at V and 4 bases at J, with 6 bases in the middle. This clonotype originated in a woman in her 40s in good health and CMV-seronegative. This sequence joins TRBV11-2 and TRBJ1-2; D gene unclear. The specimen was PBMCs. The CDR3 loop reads CASSLDGIYGYTF. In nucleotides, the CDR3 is TGTGCCAGCAGCTTAGACGGGATCTATGGCTACACCTTC.